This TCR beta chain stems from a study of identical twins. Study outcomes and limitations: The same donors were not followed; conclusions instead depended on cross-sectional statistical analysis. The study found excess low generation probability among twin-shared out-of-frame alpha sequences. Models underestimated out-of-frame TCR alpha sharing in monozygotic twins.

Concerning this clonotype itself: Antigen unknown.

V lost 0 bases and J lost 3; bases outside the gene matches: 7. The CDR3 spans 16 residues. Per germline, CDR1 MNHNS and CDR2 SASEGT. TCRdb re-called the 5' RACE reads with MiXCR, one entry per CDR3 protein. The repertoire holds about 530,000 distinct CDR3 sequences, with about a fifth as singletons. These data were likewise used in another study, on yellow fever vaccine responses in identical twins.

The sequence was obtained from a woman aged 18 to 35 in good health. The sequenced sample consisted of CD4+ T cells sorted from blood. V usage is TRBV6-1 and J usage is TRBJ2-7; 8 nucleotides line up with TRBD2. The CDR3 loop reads CASSEAYSGSFYEQYF. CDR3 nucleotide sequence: TGTGCCAGCAGTGAAGCGTACAGCGGGAGTTTCTACGAGCAGTACTTC.